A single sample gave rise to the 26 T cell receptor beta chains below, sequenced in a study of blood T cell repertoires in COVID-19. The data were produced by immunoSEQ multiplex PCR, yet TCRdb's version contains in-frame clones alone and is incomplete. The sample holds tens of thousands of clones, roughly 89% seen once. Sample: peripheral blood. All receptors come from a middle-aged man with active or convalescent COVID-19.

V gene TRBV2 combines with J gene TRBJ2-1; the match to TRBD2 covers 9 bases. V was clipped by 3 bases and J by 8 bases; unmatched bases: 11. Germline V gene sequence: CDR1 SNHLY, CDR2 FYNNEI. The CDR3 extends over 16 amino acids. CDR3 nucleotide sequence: TGTGCCAGCAGTGATTACGGCGGGAGGGCCTCCCATGAGCAGTTCTTC. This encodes CASSDYGGRASHEQFF.

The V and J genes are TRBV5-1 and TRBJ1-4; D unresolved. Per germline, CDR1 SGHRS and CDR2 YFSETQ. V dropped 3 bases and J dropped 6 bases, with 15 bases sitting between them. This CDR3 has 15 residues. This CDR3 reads CASSSIAGGDEKLFF. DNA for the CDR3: TGCGCCAGCAGCTCGATCGCGGGTGGAGATGAAAAACTGTTTTTT.

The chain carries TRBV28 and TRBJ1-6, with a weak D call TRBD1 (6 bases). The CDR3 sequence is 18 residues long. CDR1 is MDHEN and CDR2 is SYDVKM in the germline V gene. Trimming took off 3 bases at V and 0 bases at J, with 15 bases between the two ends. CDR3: CASSFKSGVSSYNSPLHF. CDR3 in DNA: TGTGCCAGCAGTTTCAAGTCAGGGGTTAGCTCCTATAATTCACCCCTCCACTTT.

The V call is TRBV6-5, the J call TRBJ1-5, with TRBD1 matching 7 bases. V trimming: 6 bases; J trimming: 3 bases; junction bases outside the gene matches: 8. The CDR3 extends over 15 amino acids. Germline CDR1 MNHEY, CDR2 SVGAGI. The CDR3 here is CASSRRQGNNQPQHF. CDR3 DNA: TGTGCCAGCAGCCGTCGACAGGGTAACAATCAGCCCCAGCATTTT.

The CDR3 loop is CASSIQDNGNIQYF. DNA of the CDR3: TGTGCCAGTAGTATTCAGGACAATGGGAACATTCAGTACTTC. The chain is built from TRBV19 and TRBJ2-4; the D gene is possibly TRBD1 (5 bases). This CDR3 comprises 14 residues. V was cut by 3 bases and J by 7 bases, with 13 bases left in between. Per the germline V gene, CDR1 is LNHDA and CDR2 is SQIVND (reference sequence).

This CDR3 reads CASSYTTSGRAGELFF. In DNA form, the CDR3 reads TGTGCCAGCAGTTACACAACTAGCGGGAGGGCCGGGGAGCTGTTTTTT. This chain links TRBV6-5 with TRBJ2-2; 13 nucleotides match TRBD2. The junction had 3 bases not matched to a gene; V was cut back by 2 bases and J by 6 bases. CDR1 is MNHEY, CDR2 SVGAGI, per germline. The CDR3 length is 16 residues.

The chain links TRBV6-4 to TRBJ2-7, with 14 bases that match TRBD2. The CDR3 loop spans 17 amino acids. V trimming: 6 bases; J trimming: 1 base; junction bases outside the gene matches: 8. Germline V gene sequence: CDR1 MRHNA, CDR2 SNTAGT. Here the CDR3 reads CASRPGLAGVRSYEQYF. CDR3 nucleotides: TGTGCCAGCAGACCGGGACTAGCGGGAGTACGGTCCTACGAGCAGTACTTC.

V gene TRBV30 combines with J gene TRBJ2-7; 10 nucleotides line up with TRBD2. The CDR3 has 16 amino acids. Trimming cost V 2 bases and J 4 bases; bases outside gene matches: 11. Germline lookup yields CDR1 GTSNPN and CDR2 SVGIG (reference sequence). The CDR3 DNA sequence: TGTGCCTGGAGTAGAGGGTCTAGCGGGAGTGGGTACGAGCAGTACTTC. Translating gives CAWSRGSSGSGYEQYF. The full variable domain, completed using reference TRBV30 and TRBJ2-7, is SQTIHQWPATLVQPVGSPLSLECTVEGTSNPNLYWYRQAAGRGLQLLFYSVGIGQISSEVPQNLSASRPQDRQFILSSKKLLLSDSGFYLCAWSRGSSGSGYEQYFGPGTRLTVT.

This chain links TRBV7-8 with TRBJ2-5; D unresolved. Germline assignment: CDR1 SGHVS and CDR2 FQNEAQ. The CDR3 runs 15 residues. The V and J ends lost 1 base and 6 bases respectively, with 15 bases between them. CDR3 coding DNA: TGTGCCAGCAGCTTAGGAGAGCAGGTCGCGCAGACCCAGTACTTC. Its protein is CASSLGEQVAQTQYF.

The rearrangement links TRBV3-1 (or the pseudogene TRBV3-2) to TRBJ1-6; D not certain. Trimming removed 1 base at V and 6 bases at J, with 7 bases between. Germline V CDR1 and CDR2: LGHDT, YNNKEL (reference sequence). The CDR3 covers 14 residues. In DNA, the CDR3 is TGTGCCAGCAGCCAAGGGAGAACTAATTCACCCCTCCACTTT. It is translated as CASSQGRTNSPLHF.

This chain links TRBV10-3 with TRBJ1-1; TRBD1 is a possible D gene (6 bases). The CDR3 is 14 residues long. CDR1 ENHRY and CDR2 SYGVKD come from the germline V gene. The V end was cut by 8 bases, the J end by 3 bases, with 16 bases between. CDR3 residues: CAIASGVGDTEAFF. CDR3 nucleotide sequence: TGTGCCATCGCGTCAGGGGTTGGGGACACTGAAGCTTTCTTT.

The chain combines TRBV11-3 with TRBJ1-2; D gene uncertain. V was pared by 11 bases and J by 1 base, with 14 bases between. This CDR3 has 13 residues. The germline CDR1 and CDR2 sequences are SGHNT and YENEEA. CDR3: CAGNSLLNYGYTF. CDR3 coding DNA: TGTGCCGGAAACAGCCTACTTAACTATGGCTACACCTTC.

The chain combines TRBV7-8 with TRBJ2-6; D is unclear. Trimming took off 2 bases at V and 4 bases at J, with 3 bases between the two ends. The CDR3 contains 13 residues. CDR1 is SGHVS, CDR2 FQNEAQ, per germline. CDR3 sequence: CASSLQGANVLTF. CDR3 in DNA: TGTGCCAGCAGCTTACAAGGGGCCAACGTCCTGACTTTC.

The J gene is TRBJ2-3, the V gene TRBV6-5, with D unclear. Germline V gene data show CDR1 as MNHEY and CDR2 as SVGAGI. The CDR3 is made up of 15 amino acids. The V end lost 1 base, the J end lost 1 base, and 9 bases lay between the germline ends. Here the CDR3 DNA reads TGTGCCAGCAGTTACTTACAATTGGGCACAGATACGCAGTATTTT. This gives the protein CASSYLQLGTDTQYF.

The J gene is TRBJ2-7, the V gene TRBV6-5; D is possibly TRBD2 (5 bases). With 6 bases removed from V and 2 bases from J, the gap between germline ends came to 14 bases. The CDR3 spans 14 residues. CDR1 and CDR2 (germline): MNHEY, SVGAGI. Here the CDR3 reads CASSATGSPYEQYF. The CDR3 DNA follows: TGTGCCAGCAGCGCAACGGGGAGCCCCTACGAGCAGTACTTC.

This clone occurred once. The DNA for the CDR3 is TGTGCCAGCACCGCGACAGGGTCTGGAAACACCATATATTTT. Translation: CASTATGSGNTIYF. The genes are TRBV6-4 and TRBJ1-3; 7 bases are shared with TRBD1. This CDR3 comprises 14 residues. Germline CDR1 MRHNA, CDR2 SNTAGT. With V trimmed by 7 bases and J by 1 base, 4 bases remained unmatched.

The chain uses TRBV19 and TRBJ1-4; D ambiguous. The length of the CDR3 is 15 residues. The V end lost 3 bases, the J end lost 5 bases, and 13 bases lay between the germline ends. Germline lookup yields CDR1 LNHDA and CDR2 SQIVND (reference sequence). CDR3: CASSITTDPNEKLFF. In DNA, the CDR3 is TGTGCCAGTAGTATTACTACGGATCCCAATGAAAAACTGTTTTTT.

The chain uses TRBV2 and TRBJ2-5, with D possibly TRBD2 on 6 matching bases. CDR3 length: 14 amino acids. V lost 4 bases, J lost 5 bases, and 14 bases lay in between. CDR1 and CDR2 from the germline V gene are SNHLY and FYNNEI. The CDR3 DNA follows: TGTGCCAGCAGTGGATGGACTAAAACGGAGACCCAGTACTTC. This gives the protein CASSGWTKTETQYF.

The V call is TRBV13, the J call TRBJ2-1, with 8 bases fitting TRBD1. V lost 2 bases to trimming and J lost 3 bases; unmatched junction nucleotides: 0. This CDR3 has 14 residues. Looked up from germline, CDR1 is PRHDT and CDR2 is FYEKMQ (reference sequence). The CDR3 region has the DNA TGTGCCAGCAGCTTAACAGGGGGCTACAATGAGCAGTTCTTC. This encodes CASSLTGGYNEQFF.

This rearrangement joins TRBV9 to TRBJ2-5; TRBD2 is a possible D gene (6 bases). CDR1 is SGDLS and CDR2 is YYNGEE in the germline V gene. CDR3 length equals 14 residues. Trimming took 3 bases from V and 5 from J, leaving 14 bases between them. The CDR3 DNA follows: TGTGCCAGCAGCGGCGGGACGGGGTATGAGACCCAGTACTTC. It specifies CASSGGTGYETQYF.

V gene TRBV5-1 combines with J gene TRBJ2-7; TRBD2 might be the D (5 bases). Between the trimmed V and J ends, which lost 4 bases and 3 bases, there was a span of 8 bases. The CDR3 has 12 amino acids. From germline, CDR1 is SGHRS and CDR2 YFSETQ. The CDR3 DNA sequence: TGCGCCAGCAGCCCGGGGTACTACGAGCAGTACTTC. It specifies CASSPGYYEQYF. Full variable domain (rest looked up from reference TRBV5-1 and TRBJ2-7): KAGVTQTPRYLIKTRGQQVTLSCSPISGHRSVSWYQQTPGQGLQFLFEYFSETQRNKGNFPGRFSGRQFSNSRSEMNVSTLELGDSALYLCASSPGYYEQYFGPGTRLTVT.

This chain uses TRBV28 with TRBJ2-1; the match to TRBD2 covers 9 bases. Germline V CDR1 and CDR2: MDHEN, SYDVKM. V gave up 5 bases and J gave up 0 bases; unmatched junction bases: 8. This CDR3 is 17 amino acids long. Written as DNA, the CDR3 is TGTGCCAGCAGTCCGGGACTAGCCCCAAGCTCCTACAATGAGCAGTTCTTC. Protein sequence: CASSPGLAPSSYNEQFF.

CDR3 coding DNA: TGCGCCAGCTTTCAAAGCCCCGGGGGGGGCCAAGAGACCCAGTACTTC. It translates to CASFQSPGGGQETQYF. The rearrangement joins TRBV5-1 to TRBJ2-5; 8 positions match TRBD2. The CDR3 loop spans 16 amino acids. V trimming: 7 bases; J trimming: 1 base; junction bases outside the gene matches: 12. The V gene's germline CDR1 is SGHRS and CDR2 YFSETQ.

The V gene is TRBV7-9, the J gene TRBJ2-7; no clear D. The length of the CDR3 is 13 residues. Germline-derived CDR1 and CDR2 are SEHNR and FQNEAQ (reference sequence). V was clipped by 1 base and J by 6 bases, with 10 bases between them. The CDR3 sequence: CASSLGTTFEQYF. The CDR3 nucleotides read TGTGCCAGCAGCTTAGGAACGACATTCGAGCAGTACTTC.

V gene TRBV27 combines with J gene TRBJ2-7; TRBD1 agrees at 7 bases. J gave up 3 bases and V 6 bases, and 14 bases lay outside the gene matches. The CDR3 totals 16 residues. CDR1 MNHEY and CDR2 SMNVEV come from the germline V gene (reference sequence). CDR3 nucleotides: TGTGCCAGCAGATTGAGAACAGGGGTAGTAGACTACGAGCAGTACTTC. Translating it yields CASRLRTGVVDYEQYF.

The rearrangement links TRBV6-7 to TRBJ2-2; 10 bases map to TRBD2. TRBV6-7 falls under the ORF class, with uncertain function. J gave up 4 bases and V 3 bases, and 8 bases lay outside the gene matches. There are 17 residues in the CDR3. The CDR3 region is CASSYWLAGVFTGELFF. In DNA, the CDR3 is TGTGCCAGCAGTTATTGGCTAGCGGGAGTGTTCACCGGGGAGCTGTTTTTT.